What follows are 28 T cell receptor beta chains derived from one specimen sequenced in a study of T cells in localized non-small cell lung cancer. Clones were sequenced by immunoSEQ multiplex PCR, and TCRdb holds only the in-frame ones, with some missing. The sample carries some 37,000 clones, 85% to 90% recorded once. The source material was peripheral blood, sampled before any cancer treatment. Every receptor here comes from a man aged 18-55 years with stage I lung adenocarcinoma.

This chain uses TRBV9 with TRBJ2-3; D may correspond to TRBD1 or TRBD2 (6 bases each). The ends were cut back, 3 bases at V and 3 bases at J, with 14 bases in the middle. CDR3 length equals 15 residues. Germline values: CDR1 SGDLS, CDR2 YYNGEE. The CDR3 DNA follows: TGTGCCAGCAGCGCACAGGGCGGGGAGACAGATACGCAGTATTTT. It yields the protein CASSAQGGETDTQYF.

The chain employs TRBV19 and TRBJ1-1, with D possibly being TRBD1 (6 bases). V lost 7 bases to trimming and J lost 3 bases, with 12 bases between them. This CDR3 is 13 amino acids long. Germline V gives CDR1 LNHDA, CDR2 SQIVND (reference sequence). CDR3 residues: CASNQGRDTEAFF. As DNA, the CDR3 is TGTGCCAGTAATCAGGGGAGGGACACTGAAGCTTTCTTT.

V gene TRBV7-7 combines with J gene TRBJ2-5; 8 nucleotides align to TRBD1. This CDR3 is 13 amino acids long. J lost 6 bases, V lost 6 bases, and 6 bases had no gene match. Germline CDR1 SSHAT, CDR2 FNYEAQ (reference sequence). DNA of the CDR3: TGTGCCAGCAGTCCAGGGGGCATAAAGACCCAGTACTTC. Its protein is CASSPGGIKTQYF.

This chain links TRBV5-1 with TRBJ1-5, with a weak D call TRBD1 (6 bases). Germline V CDR1 and CDR2: SGHRS, YFSETQ. V was clipped by 4 bases and J by 4 bases, with 9 bases between them. CDR3 length equals 13 residues. The CDR3 is CASSRDINQPQHF. CDR3 coding DNA: TGCGCCAGCAGCAGGGACATAAATCAGCCCCAGCATTTT.

In this sample, this clone turned up once. This chain connects TRBV15 to TRBJ2-1, with 8 bases aligning to TRBD1. The CDR3 has 15 amino acids. Germline-derived CDR1 and CDR2 are LNHNV and YYDKDF (reference sequence). V trimming: 1 base; J trimming: 5 bases; junction bases outside the gene matches: 4. CDR3 residues: CATSRGTGNNNEQFF. The DNA for the CDR3 is TGTGCCACCAGCAGAGGGACAGGGAATAACAATGAGCAGTTCTTC. Complete variable domain (other parts from reference TRBV15 and TRBJ2-1): DAMVIQNPRYQVTQFGKPVTLSCSQTLNHNVMYWYQQKSSQAPKLLFHYYDKDFNNEADTPDNFQSRRPNTSFCFLDIRSPGLGDTAMYLCATSRGTGNNNEQFFGPGTRLTVL.

The rearrangement uses TRBV5-6 and TRBJ2-1; 9 bases match TRBD2. The CDR3 loop spans 15 amino acids. Germline V gene sequence: CDR1 SGHDT, CDR2 YYEEEE. After removal of 1 base from V and 2 bases from J, the junction contained 1 base not matched to a gene. CDR3: CASSLRGGAYNEQFF. As DNA, the CDR3 is TGTGCCAGCAGCTTGCGCGGGGGGGCCTACAATGAGCAGTTCTTC.

Turning to this clone: Other DNA sequences in this specimen translate into the identical CDR3. This rearrangement joins TRBV5-1 to TRBJ2-7; 9 nucleotides agree with TRBD1. J lost 2 bases, V lost 3 bases, and 3 bases had no gene match. This CDR3 spans 14 amino acids. CDR1 and CDR2 from the germline V gene are SGHRS and YFSETQ. The CDR3 is CASSSGTGTYEQYF. The CDR3 DNA reads TGCGCCAGCAGCTCCGGGACAGGGACCTACGAGCAGTACTTC.

The chain is built from TRBV18 and TRBJ2-3, with 10 bases lining up with TRBD2. The CDR3 contains 17 residues. Losses at the gene ends were 3 bases for V and 1 base for J; bases not matched to a gene: 7. Germline V lookup: CDR1 KGHSH, CDR2 LQKENI. The CDR3, as DNA: TGTGCCAGCTCACCCCCCGGGCTAGCGGGGGGCACAGATACGCAGTATTTT. Its translation: CASSPPGLAGGTDTQYF.

The chain is built from TRBV7-9 and TRBJ1-2; the D is unclear. The germline gives CDR1 SEHNR, CDR2 FQNEAQ (reference sequence). CDR3 length: 13 residues. V lost 2 bases and J lost 4, with 8 bases in between. CDR3 DNA: TGTGCCAGCAGCTTAACAGAATTCTATGGCTACACCTTC. Protein: CASSLTEFYGYTF. Drawing the rest from reference TRBV7-9 and TRBJ1-2, the complete variable domain is DTGVSQNPRHKITKRGQNVTFRCDPISEHNRLYWYRQTLGQGPEFLTYFQNEAQLEKSRLLSDRFSAERPKGSFSTLEIQRTEQGDSAMYLCASSLTEFYGYTFGSGTRLTVV.

This clone was seen a single time. This chain joins TRBV7-2 and TRBJ1-3, with 7 bases aligning to TRBD1. The junction had 8 bases not matched to a gene; V was cut back by 5 bases and J by 1 base. The CDR3 length is 16 residues. Looked up from germline, CDR1 is SGHTA and CDR2 is FQGNSA. The CDR3 reads CASSRRTGLSGNTIYF. CDR3 nucleotides: TGTGCCAGCAGCCGACGGACAGGCCTATCTGGAAACACCATATATTTT. Full variable domain (rest looked up from reference TRBV7-2 and TRBJ1-3): GAGVSQSPSNKVTEKGKDVELRCDPISGHTALYWYRQSLGQGLEFLIYFQGNSAPDKSGLPSDRFSAERTGGSVSTLTIQRTQQEDSAVYLCASSRRTGLSGNTIYFGEGSWLTVV.

This rearrangement joins TRBV13 to TRBJ2-1; the D gene is possibly TRBD2 (5 bases). The CDR3 totals 13 residues. The germline V and J ends were trimmed by 5 bases and 5 bases, with 10 bases remaining between them. CDR1 is PRHDT, CDR2 FYEKMQ, per germline (reference sequence). The CDR3 nucleotides are TGTGCCAGCAGCCCCGGACTCGACAATGAGCAGTTCTTC. Protein product: CASSPGLDNEQFF.

The genes are TRBV19 and TRBJ1-5, with 8 positions matching TRBD1. V trimming: 6 bases; J trimming: 5 bases; junction bases outside the gene matches: 9. The CDR3 is 15 amino acids. The germline CDR1 and CDR2 sequences are LNHDA and SQIVND (reference sequence). The CDR3 sequence: CASSRRDRIDQPQHF. The CDR3 DNA follows: TGTGCCAGTAGCCGTCGGGACAGGATCGATCAGCCCCAGCATTTT.

This sequence joins TRBV7-2 and TRBJ2-5; TRBD1 aligns across 8 bases. There are 14 residues in the CDR3. V trimming: 5 bases; J trimming: 2 bases; junction bases outside the gene matches: 4. Germline values: CDR1 SGHTA, CDR2 FQGNSA. The CDR3, as DNA: TGTGCCAGCAGCCCCGGGACAGGACAAGAGACCCAGTACTTC. This translates into CASSPGTGQETQYF.

This chain uses TRBV27 with TRBJ2-6, with a weak D call TRBD2 (5 bases). Trimming removed 3 bases from V and 2 bases from J, with 8 bases in between. The CDR3 runs to 15 residues. The germline V gene encodes CDR1 MNHEY and CDR2 SMNVEV (reference sequence). Here the CDR3 DNA reads TGTGCCAGCAGTTTCGACTACACTGGGGCCAACGTCCTGACTTTC. Its translation: CASSFDYTGANVLTF. Full variable domain (missing parts from reference TRBV27 and TRBJ2-6): EAQVTQNPRYLITVTGKKLTVTCSQNMNHEYMSWYRQDPGLGLRQIYYSMNVEVTDKGDVPEGYKVSRKEKRNFPLILESPSPNQTSLYFCASSFDYTGANVLTFGAGSRLTVL.

The V gene is TRBV5-6, the J gene TRBJ1-1; tentative D call: TRBD1 (6 bases). Trimming took off 2 bases at V and 0 bases at J, with 20 bases between the two ends. Germline-derived CDR1 and CDR2 are SGHDT and YYEEEE. The CDR3 extends over 18 amino acids. CDR3 nucleotides: TGTGCCAGCAGCTTCACGACCGGGACAACTCTGATGAACACTGAAGCTTTCTTT. This translates into CASSFTTGTTLMNTEAFF.

J is TRBJ1-2 and V is TRBV5-4; D is unclear. Germline V gene sequence: CDR1 SGHNT, CDR2 YYREEE (reference sequence). Trimming took off 0 bases at V and 0 bases at J, with 12 bases between the two ends. The CDR3 loop spans 16 amino acids. The CDR3 loop is CASSLATGVTNYGYTF. The CDR3 region has the DNA TGTGCCAGCAGCTTGGCCACGGGAGTAACTAACTATGGCTACACCTTC.

This chain joins TRBV6-5 and TRBJ2-1, with TRBD1 matching over 7 bases. V was clipped by 4 bases and J by 12 bases; unmatched bases: 15. CDR3 length: 15 residues. Per germline, CDR1 MNHEY and CDR2 SVGAGI. In nucleotides, the CDR3 is TGTGCCAGCAGTTCCCGGGACAGAGCCTACATGGGGCAGTTCTTC. This translates into CASSSRDRAYMGQFF.

As to this clone: A much larger clone is a single base away; this may be a read error. The chain combines TRBV11-1 with TRBJ2-1; 7 bases fit TRBD1. The CDR3 is 13 residues long. J was trimmed by 4 bases and V by 3 bases; bases with no gene match: 0. CDR1 and CDR2 (germline): SGHAT, FQDESV (reference sequence). CDR3 region: CASSLDRYNEQFF. CDR3 nucleotides: TGTGCCAGCAGCTTGGACAGGTACAATGAGCAGTTCTTC.

The chain links TRBV7-3 to TRBJ2-1; possibly TRBD1 for D (5 bases). Per the germline V gene, CDR1 is SGHTA and CDR2 is FQGTGA. V shed 2 bases and J shed 10 bases, with 12 bases lying between them. CDR3 size: 13 residues. The CDR3 here is CASSLQGSGEQFF. CDR3 coding DNA: TGTGCCAGCAGCTTACAGGGATCAGGGGAGCAGTTCTTC.

This chain connects TRBV7-2 to TRBJ1-6; D remains unclear. The CDR3 is 12 residues long. Germline values: CDR1 SGHTA, CDR2 FQGNSA. The V end lost 5 bases, the J end lost 10 bases, and 9 bases lay between the germline ends. The CDR3 loop reads CASSEQVSPLHF. DNA of the CDR3: TGTGCCAGCAGCGAGCAGGTATCACCCCTCCACTTT.

This rearrangement joins TRBV30 to TRBJ1-6; tentatively, D is TRBD1 (5 bases). Germline assignment: CDR1 GTSNPN and CDR2 SVGIG (reference sequence). Trimming pared 7 bases from V and 0 bases from J, leaving 13 bases between. CDR3 length: 15 amino acids. CDR3 in amino acids: CASKEGSSYNSPLHF. The CDR3 DNA is TGTGCCTCTAAGGAGGGGAGCTCCTATAATTCACCCCTCCACTTT.

The gene calls are TRBV9 and TRBJ1-3; a weak D match, TRBD1 (5 bases). The germline CDR1 and CDR2 sequences are SGDLS and YYNGEE. Trimming pared 1 base from V and 4 bases from J, leaving 12 bases between. This CDR3 is 15 amino acids long. The CDR3 region has the DNA TGTGCCAGCAGCGTAAGCCCCAGGGAAGGAAACACCATATATTTT. Translating it yields CASSVSPREGNTIYF.

This clone was seen a few times. The V and J genes are TRBV4-3 and TRBJ1-2; D gene unclear. Germline V gene data show CDR1 as LGHNA and CDR2 as YSLEER. V lost 4 bases and J 5 bases, leaving 11 bases between the germline ends. The CDR3 is 13 amino acids. The CDR3 protein is CASSPDPGYGYTF. The CDR3 nucleotides read TGCGCCAGCAGCCCAGACCCGGGATATGGCTACACCTTC.

The chain carries TRBV13 and TRBJ1-2; the D is unclear. Germline CDR1 PRHDT, CDR2 FYEKMQ (reference sequence). The CDR3 length is 15 residues. V lost 5 bases to trimming and J lost 4 bases, with 17 bases between them. The CDR3 sequence is CASSPLAVGSYGYTF. CDR3 sequence (DNA): TGTGCCAGCAGCCCCCTTGCCGTCGGCAGCTATGGCTACACCTTC.

The CDR3 region is CASSWRTGGYEQYF. The CDR3 DNA follows: TGTGCCAGCAGCTGGCGGACAGGGGGCTACGAGCAGTACTTC. The V and J genes are TRBV5-5 and TRBJ2-7, with 10 bases matching TRBD1. The V gene's germline CDR1 is SGHKS and CDR2 YYEKEE (reference sequence). Trimming removed 3 bases from V and 3 bases from J; junction bases left unmatched: 3. This CDR3 has 14 amino acids.

The V and J genes are TRBV4-2 and TRBJ2-3; D assignment may be TRBD1 or TRBD2 (5 bases each). This CDR3 has 17 residues. The V and J ends lost 1 base and 4 bases respectively, with 18 bases between them. CDR1 is LGHNA, CDR2 YNFKEQ, per germline. Written as DNA, the CDR3 is TGTGCCAGCAGCCAAGCTCGTCTGCTTGGGGGATCAGATACGCAGTATTTT. Its translation is CASSQARLLGGSDTQYF.

The chain joins TRBV7-6 to TRBJ2-6, with D possibly being TRBD2 (5 bases). This CDR3 region has 17 residues. The germline V and J ends were trimmed by 1 base and 0 bases, with 10 bases remaining between them. Germline lookup yields CDR1 SGHVS and CDR2 FNYEAQ. The CDR3 sequence is CASSLVPGSSGANVLTF. The CDR3 DNA follows: TGTGCCAGCAGCTTAGTCCCGGGGAGCTCTGGGGCCAACGTCCTGACTTTC.

The chain recombines TRBV7-9 with TRBJ2-1, with TRBD2 identical over 10 bases. The CDR3 consists of 16 residues. The trim removed 3 bases at V and 5 bases at J, leaving 7 bases unmatched. Germline values: CDR1 SEHNR, CDR2 FQNEAQ (reference sequence). The CDR3 bases are TGTGCCAGCAGCTTGGGAAGGCTAGCGGGGGACAATGAGCAGTTCTTC. Its translation is CASSLGRLAGDNEQFF.